The clone carrying this T cell receptor beta chain was recorded many times. Antigen: not known. The CDR3 has 14 amino acids. Trimming at V came to 2 bases and at J to 5 bases, leaving 5 bases not matched to a gene. Per the germline V gene, CDR1 is MNHEY and CDR2 is SVGAGI. The repertoire was sequenced with immunoSEQ multiplex PCR; TCRdb's copy has only in-frame clones and lacks some. Observed in the sample are some 35,000 clones, none of them singletons. This specimen belongs to a study of T cells after posttransplantation cyclophosphamide. Findings and limits, study-wide: Blood and skin or GI T cell repertoires showed limited TRB overlap. Donor CD8+ memory clones often dominated recipient blood repertoires at later times.

The receptor was isolated from a man aged 25 to 40 in good health and a related stem cell transplant donor. Sequenced sample: PBMCs. V gene TRBV6-5 combines with J gene TRBJ1-1; 7 positions match TRBD1. The CDR3 sequence is CASSYRQGRTEAFF. CDR3 nucleotide sequence: TGTGCCAGCAGTTACAGACAGGGTCGAACTGAAGCTTTCTTT.